Sequencing of this TCR beta chain was carried out in a study of blood T cell repertoires in COVID-19. Across the whole study: Italy, Spain and the United States were the sources of the convalescent and acute COVID-19 samples. T cells, B-cell-depleted T cells, or PBMCs supplied cDNA or gDNA.

Looked up from germline, CDR1 is KGHSH and CDR2 is LQKENI. Trimming cost V 4 bases and J 1 base; bases outside gene matches: 9. The CDR3 contains 16 residues. Adults between roughly 18 and 89 years of age took part from 24 US areas. Resolution of symptoms, clearance, or two negative PCRs was present in recovered Cohort 3 donors. Profiled with immunoSEQ multiplex PCR; TCRdb holds only in-frame clones, not every one. The sample holds approximately 130,000 clones; about 86% are singletons and the top ten take about 2.5%. The sequence was collected from a woman aged 45-60 years who had recovered from COVID-19. The V call is TRBV18, the J call TRBJ1-2; 7 nucleotides align to TRBD1. The sample taken for sequencing was PBMCs or T cells enriched from blood (not recorded which). The CDR3 bases are TGTGCCAGCTCACAACTAGGGACAGCTAGTAACTATGGCTACACCTTC. Protein: CASSQLGTASNYGYTF.